This TCR beta chain was retrieved from a study of monozygotic twins with inflammatory bowel disease. General study points: Telling different T cell subtypes apart from each other was not possible. The authors note that differing immunosuppressive treatments may have added variability to patient repertoires. IBD patients showed reduced TCRbeta diversity (inverse Simpson) versus healthy co-twins.

Every TCR library drew on 3500 ng of total RNA. TCRdb re-called the 5' RACE reads and gives one entry per CDR3 protein, without DNA. This listing includes roughly 200,000 distinct CDR3 sequences. CDR1 is GTSNPN and CDR2 is SVGIG in the germline V gene (reference sequence). This CDR3 contains 13 residues. On this clonotype itself: The antigen remains undetermined.

The chain employs TRBV30 and TRBJ1-2; the D call of TRBD1 rests on TCRdb alone, since no DNA is present to check it. The TCR comes from a human donor with ulcerative colitis or Crohn's disease, or a healthy co-twin of an affected twin (not recorded which). Sample: blood. The CDR3 sequence: CAWRIPGIYGYTF.